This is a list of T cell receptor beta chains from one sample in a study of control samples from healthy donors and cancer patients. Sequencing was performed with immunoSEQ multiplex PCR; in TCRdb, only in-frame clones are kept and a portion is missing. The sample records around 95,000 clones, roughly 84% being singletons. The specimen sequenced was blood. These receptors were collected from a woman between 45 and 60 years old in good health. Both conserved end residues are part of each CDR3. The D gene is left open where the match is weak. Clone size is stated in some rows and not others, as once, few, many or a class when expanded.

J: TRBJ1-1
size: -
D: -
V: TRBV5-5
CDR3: CASSPEGWETEAFF
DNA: TGTGCCAGCAGCCCGGAAGGGTGGGAAACTGAAGCTTTCTTT

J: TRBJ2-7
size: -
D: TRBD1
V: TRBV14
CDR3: CASSRVAQGPTYEQYF
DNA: TGTGCCAGCAGCCGGGTCGCACAGGGGCCTACCTACGAGCAGTACTTC

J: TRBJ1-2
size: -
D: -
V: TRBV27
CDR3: CASSLAGAAVYGYTF
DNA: TGTGCCAGCAGTTTGGCAGGGGCGGCGGTCTATGGCTACACCTTC

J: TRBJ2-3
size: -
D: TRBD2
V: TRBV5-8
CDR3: CASSFGGMPSGSTDTQYF
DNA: TGTGCCAGCAGCTTTGGGGGGATGCCTAGCGGGAGCACAGATACGCAGTATTTT

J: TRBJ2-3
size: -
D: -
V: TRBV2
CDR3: CASLKGGNTDTQYF
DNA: TGTGCCAGCTTGAAGGGGGGGAACACAGATACGCAGTATTTT

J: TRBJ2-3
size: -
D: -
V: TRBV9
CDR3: CASSVASGSSGTDTQYF
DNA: TGTGCCAGCAGCGTAGCGTCCGGCTCCTCGGGGACAGATACGCAGTATTTT

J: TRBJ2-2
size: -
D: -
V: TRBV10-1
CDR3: CASSEATGYANTGELFF
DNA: TGCGCCAGCAGTGAAGCAACAGGGTATGCGAACACCGGGGAGCTGTTTTTT

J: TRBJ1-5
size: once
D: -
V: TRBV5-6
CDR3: CASSFSGAGQPQHF
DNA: TGTGCCAGCAGCTTTTCGGGGGCTGGTCAGCCCCAGCATTTT

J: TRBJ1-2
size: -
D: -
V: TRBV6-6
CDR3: CASSYDRTTYGYTF
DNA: TGTGCCAGCAGTTACGACAGAACTACTTATGGCTACACCTTC

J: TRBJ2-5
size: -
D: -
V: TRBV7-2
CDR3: CASSFGGRSETQYF
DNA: TGTGCCAGCAGCTTCGGGGGGCGCTCGGAGACCCAGTACTTC

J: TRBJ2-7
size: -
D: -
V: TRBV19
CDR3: CASSINSLYEQYF
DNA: TGTGCCAGTAGTATAAACAGCCTCTACGAGCAGTACTTC

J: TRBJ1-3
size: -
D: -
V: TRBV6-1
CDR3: CASSEWGWQGINTIYF
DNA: TGTGCCAGCAGTGAATGGGGTTGGCAGGGAATAAACACCATATATTTT

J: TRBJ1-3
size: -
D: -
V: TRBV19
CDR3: CASSIELYSGNTIYF
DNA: TGTGCCAGTAGTATCGAGTTGTACTCTGGAAACACCATATATTTT